A selection of T cell receptor beta chains follows, all from one sample in a study of blood T cell repertoires in COVID-19. TCRdb's copy holds only in-frame clones and misses some; the assay was immunoSEQ multiplex PCR. Of a few hundred thousand clones in the sample, about 89% were seen once. Sequenced sample: peripheral blood. The source is a man between 40 and 49 years old who had recovered from COVID-19. Both conserved end residues are trimmed from each CDR3. The D gene is left open where the match is weak.

CDR3 length: 14; D gene: TRBD2; V gene: TRBV9; J gene: TRBJ2-5; CDR3 protein: ASSPFLGGSAQTQY
CDR3 length: 12; D gene: -; V gene: TRBV6-2/TRBV6-3; J gene: TRBJ2-7; CDR3 protein: ASSFMVGTYEQY
CDR3 length: 13; D gene: -; V gene: TRBV9; J gene: TRBJ2-1; CDR3 protein: ASNRGLDSYNEQF
CDR3 length: 12; D gene: -; V gene: TRBV19; J gene: TRBJ2-3; CDR3 protein: ATSKGGAVDTQY
CDR3 length: 11; D gene: -; V gene: TRBV7-2; J gene: TRBJ2-7; CDR3 protein: ASSFKLQFEQY
CDR3 length: 12; D gene: -; V gene: TRBV5-4; J gene: TRBJ1-1; CDR3 protein: ASSLGGANTEAF
CDR3 length: 11; D gene: TRBD1; V gene: TRBV12-3/TRBV12-4; J gene: TRBJ2-7; CDR3 protein: ATQSGQGRRQY
CDR3 length: 11; D gene: -; V gene: TRBV5-6; J gene: TRBJ2-7; CDR3 protein: ASSFRGSYEQY
CDR3 length: 13; D gene: TRBD2; V gene: TRBV6-5; J gene: TRBJ2-2; CDR3 protein: ASTERGRYTGELF
CDR3 length: 13; D gene: TRBD1; V gene: TRBV7-2; J gene: TRBJ1-6; CDR3 protein: ASSLAGTGDSPLH
CDR3 length: 12; D gene: TRBD1; V gene: TRBV7-2; J gene: TRBJ2-7; CDR3 protein: ASSLVGTGYEQY